This paragraph covers one T cell receptor (beta chain) sequence. Its antigen is still unknown. Trimming left V 6 bases short and J 1 base short, with 9 bases between. The germline V gene encodes CDR1 DFQATT and CDR2 SNEGSKA (reference sequence). The CDR3 contains 12 residues. Treatment in this sample: roughly ten-day PBMC culture with coronavirus spike peptide pools or control peptides (ViraFEST assay). From the unexposed donor, CD4+ T cells were collected ahead of the COVID-19 pandemic (2011-2018). The Oncomine TCR Beta short-read assay generated sequence data from the DNA of cultured CD4+ T cells. TCRdb analysed the PCR reads with MiXCR anew, one entry per CDR3 protein. The data contain approximately 6,100 distinct CDR3 sequences, roughly 33% of them seen just once; the ten biggest clones take up about 32%. The data belong to a study of vaccination and CD4 T cells after COVID-19. At the level of the study: Sampling after COVID took place at a median of 101 days (range 35 to 161) following diagnosis. Control cultures received a CEFX pool, an HIV-1 Nef pool, or no peptide.

General observations from the study: Median reactive clonotypes, those recognizing SARS-CoV-2, rose from approximately 23 to 38, not significantly.

V usage is TRBV20-1 and J usage is TRBJ1-2; maybe TRBD1 (6 bases). The TCR was taken from a human donor in good health. Sequenced sample: CD4+ T cells from blood, cultured in vitro. In DNA, the CDR3 is TGCAGTGCCAGCAGGGGTAACTATGGCTACACCTTC. It yields the protein CSASRGNYGYTF.